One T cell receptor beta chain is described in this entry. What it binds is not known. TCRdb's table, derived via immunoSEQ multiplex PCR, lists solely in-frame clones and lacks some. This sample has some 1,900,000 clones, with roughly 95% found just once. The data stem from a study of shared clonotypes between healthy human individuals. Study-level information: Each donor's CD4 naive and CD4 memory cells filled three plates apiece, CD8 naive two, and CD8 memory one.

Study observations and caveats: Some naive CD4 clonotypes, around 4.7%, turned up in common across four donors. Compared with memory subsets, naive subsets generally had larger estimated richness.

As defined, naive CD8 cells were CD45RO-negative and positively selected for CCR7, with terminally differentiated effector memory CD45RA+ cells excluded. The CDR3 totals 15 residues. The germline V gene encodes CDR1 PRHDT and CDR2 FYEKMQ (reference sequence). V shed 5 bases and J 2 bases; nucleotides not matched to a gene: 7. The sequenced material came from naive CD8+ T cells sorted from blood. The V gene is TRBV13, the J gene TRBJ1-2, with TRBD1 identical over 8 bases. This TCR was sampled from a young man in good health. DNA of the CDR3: TGTGCCAGCAGCCTCTGGACAGGGATCAACTATGGCTACACCTTC. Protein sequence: CASSLWTGINYGYTF.